Following are 30 T cell receptor beta chains from one sample sequenced in a study of cytomegalovirus exposure and HLA in healthy donors. Researchers ran the PCR with 60 Vbeta and 13 Jbeta primers. Generated by immunoSEQ multiplex PCR, the TCRdb table keeps only in-frame clones and is missing some. The data contain around 140,000 clones, more than 75% of them singletons. The sample consisted of PBMCs. The receptors were sampled from a male donor in good health and CMV-seronegative.

Written as DNA, the CDR3 is TGTGCCAGCAGCTTAGGTGCTACAGGGGTCTCCTACGAGCAGTACTTC. Protein product: CASSLGATGVSYEQYF. The chain employs TRBV7-9 and TRBJ2-7; the match to TRBD1 covers 7 bases. J gave up 0 bases and V 1 base, and 6 bases lay outside the gene matches. CDR1 is SEHNR and CDR2 is FQNEAQ in the germline V gene (reference sequence). The CDR3 is 16 residues long.

This chain connects TRBV7-2 to TRBJ2-3; D may be TRBD1 (6 bases). Germline loops: CDR1 SGHTA, CDR2 FQGNSA. V lost 5 bases and J lost 0, with 9 bases in between. The CDR3 runs to 14 residues. DNA for the CDR3: TGTGCCAGCAGCCGGGACACCAGCACAGATACGCAGTATTTT. Amino acids: CASSRDTSTDTQYF.

CDR3 DNA: TGTGCCAGCAGCTTAGTGCGGCGGGAGCAGTACTTC. Protein sequence: CASSLVRREQYF. V usage is TRBV7-9 and J usage is TRBJ2-7; D remains unclear. Between the trimmed V and J ends, which lost 1 base and 7 bases, there was a span of 8 bases. CDR3 length equals 12 residues. Germline lookup yields CDR1 SEHNR and CDR2 FQNEAQ (reference sequence).

The CDR3 protein is CASSEASSGNTIYF. In nucleotides, the CDR3 is TGTGCCAGCAGTGAAGCTAGCTCTGGAAACACCATATATTTT. The rearrangement uses TRBV2 and TRBJ1-3; D remains unclear. Germline CDR1 is SNHLY and CDR2 is FYNNEI. V was pared by 0 bases and J by 0 bases, with 3 bases between. The CDR3 loop spans 14 amino acids.

This chain connects TRBV7-9 to TRBJ2-7; TRBD1 might be the D (5 bases). Germline values: CDR1 SEHNR, CDR2 FQNEAQ (reference sequence). Trimming removed 4 bases at V and 2 bases at J, with 18 bases between. This CDR3 has 16 residues. The CDR3 here is CASSSLGPEVPYEQYF. DNA of the CDR3: TGTGCCAGCAGCTCACTGGGGCCAGAGGTCCCCTACGAGCAGTACTTC.

V and J are TRBV11-3 and TRBJ1-1, with D possibly being TRBD1 (5 bases). Trimming took 1 base from V and 0 from J, leaving 12 bases between them. The CDR3 is made up of 16 amino acids. CDR1 is SGHNT, CDR2 YENEEA, per germline. CDR3 loop: CASSLGGTEMNTEAFF. In DNA form, the CDR3 reads TGTGCCAGCAGCTTAGGGGGCACCGAGATGAACACTGAAGCTTTCTTT.

The CDR3 is CSVQSGANVLTF. The CDR3 nucleotides are TGCAGCGTGCAGTCTGGGGCCAACGTCCTGACTTTC. The chain carries TRBV29-1 and TRBJ2-6; D uncertain. The V end lost 6 bases, the J end lost 1 base, and 4 bases lay between the germline ends. The germline gives CDR1 SQVTM, CDR2 ANQGSEA. The CDR3 is made up of 12 amino acids.

The V and J genes are TRBV30 and TRBJ1-2; D is unresolved. Germline assignment: CDR1 GTSNPN and CDR2 SVGIG (reference sequence). Trimming stripped 2 bases from V and 5 bases from J, with 15 bases between. The CDR3 contains 14 residues. The CDR3 protein is CAWSPRASLYGYTF. Written as DNA, the CDR3 is TGTGCCTGGAGTCCGAGAGCCTCACTGTATGGCTACACCTTC.

V and J are TRBV5-1 and TRBJ1-1; D gene uncertain. CDR1 and CDR2 from the germline V gene are SGHRS and YFSETQ. V dropped 4 bases and J dropped 1 base, with 11 bases sitting between them. The CDR3 extends over 14 amino acids. The DNA for the CDR3 is TGCGCCAGCAGCCAGCTACAGAAGAACACTGAAGCTTTCTTT. This translates into CASSQLQKNTEAFF.

The V call is TRBV28, the J call TRBJ1-2; 8 nucleotides agree with TRBD1. Germline CDR1 MDHEN, CDR2 SYDVKM. CDR3 length equals 12 residues. Losses at the gene ends were 9 bases for V and 7 bases for J; bases not matched to a gene: 7. The CDR3 region is CASGQGSTGYTF. The CDR3 DNA reads as TGTGCCAGTGGACAGGGTTCCACTGGCTACACCTTC.

This sequence joins TRBV6-5 and TRBJ1-1; tentatively, D is TRBD1 (5 bases). V lost 2 bases to trimming and J lost 7 bases, with 11 bases between them. CDR3 size: 13 residues. CDR1 and CDR2 (germline): MNHEY, SVGAGI. Here the CDR3 reads CASSYPGLVEAFF. For the CDR3, the DNA is TGTGCCAGCAGTTACCCGGGACTCGTTGAAGCTTTCTTT.

The CDR3 DNA sequence: TGTGCCAGCAGTCCTCTGGGGGGGAGGAACACTGAAGCTTTCTTT. As protein: CASSPLGGRNTEAFF. The chain combines TRBV6-5 with TRBJ1-1, with D maybe TRBD1 (5 bases). The V gene's germline CDR1 is MNHEY and CDR2 SVGAGI. V was trimmed by 5 bases and J by 1 base, leaving 14 bases between them. CDR3 length equals 15 residues.

This chain uses TRBV20-1 with TRBJ1-2, with D tentatively TRBD1 (6 bases). From germline, CDR1 is DFQATT and CDR2 SNEGSKA (reference sequence). Trimming removed 5 bases from V and 7 bases from J, with 11 bases in between. The CDR3 is made up of 11 amino acids. CDR3 nucleotides: TGCAGTGCTTACCGAGGGGGTGGCTACACCTTC. It codes for CSAYRGGGYTF.

This chain uses TRBV9 with TRBJ2-1, with a tentative D call TRBD2 (5 bases). The CDR3 covers 17 residues. The V gene's germline CDR1 is SGDLS and CDR2 YYNGEE. V lost 3 bases to trimming and J lost 1 base, with 17 bases between them. CDR3 in DNA: TGTGCCAGCAGCGCCGGGAAGGTAACGACGTCCTACAATGAGCAGTTCTTC. Amino acid sequence: CASSAGKVTTSYNEQFF.

V gene TRBV6-1 combines with J gene TRBJ1-1, with D unclear. Germline V gives CDR1 MNHNS, CDR2 SASEGT. Trimming took off 10 bases at V and 1 base at J, with 13 bases between the two ends. The CDR3 is 13 amino acids. The CDR3 DNA is TGTGCCACCCGGGAGCGCTCGAACACTGAAGCTTTCTTT. As protein: CATRERSNTEAFF.

The rearrangement joins TRBV4-1 to TRBJ2-1; 7 bases match TRBD1. J lost 7 bases, V lost 1 base, and 4 bases had no gene match. Germline CDR1 reads MGHRA; CDR2 reads YSYEKL. CDR3 length equals 14 residues. In DNA form, the CDR3 reads TGCGCCAGCAGCCAAGCCGGGACAGTTAATGAGCAGTTCTTC. It codes for CASSQAGTVNEQFF.

V and J are TRBV9 and TRBJ1-4; 7 bases line up with TRBD1. Per the germline V gene, CDR1 is SGDLS and CDR2 is YYNGEE. V shed 3 bases, J shed 8 bases, and the junction held 10 bases outside the gene matches. The CDR3 is 15 amino acids. CDR3: CASSAYRGRGEKLFF. CDR3 DNA: TGTGCCAGCAGCGCATACAGGGGAAGGGGAGAAAAACTGTTTTTT.

The V gene is TRBV27, the J gene TRBJ2-1, with D possibly TRBD2 on 6 matching bases. The CDR3 runs 16 residues. The germline V gene encodes CDR1 MNHEY and CDR2 SMNVEV (reference sequence). V lost 4 bases and J 1 base, leaving 14 bases between the germline ends. The CDR3 DNA follows: TGTGCCAGCAGTTCAACCGGGACTCGATCCTACAATGAGCAGTTCTTC. The encoded protein is CASSSTGTRSYNEQFF.

The chain has TRBV27 and TRBJ1-1; D remains ambiguous. The CDR3 sequence is 17 residues long. The germline V and J ends were trimmed by 5 bases and 0 bases, with 19 bases remaining between them. Looked up from germline, CDR1 is MNHEY and CDR2 is SMNVEV (reference sequence). CDR3: CASSPTRRGSVNTEAFF. The DNA for the CDR3 is TGTGCCAGCAGTCCGACAAGGAGAGGGAGCGTGAACACTGAAGCTTTCTTT.

This rearrangement joins TRBV5-1 to TRBJ2-2, with D possibly matching TRBD1 (6 bases). Germline V gene lookup returns CDR1 SGHRS and CDR2 YFSETQ. V shed 7 bases and J shed 5 bases, with 12 bases lying between them. The length of the CDR3 is 13 residues. DNA of the CDR3: TGCGCCAGCCGGACAGCATCGACCGGGGAGCTGTTTTTT. Translated, it gives CASRTASTGELFF.

The rearrangement joins TRBV7-9 to TRBJ2-1; D gene unclear. Germline V gene sequence: CDR1 SEHNR, CDR2 FQNEAQ (reference sequence). With 1 base removed from V and 1 base from J, the gap between germline ends came to 8 bases. This CDR3 region has 15 residues. The CDR3 coding sequence is TGTGCCAGCAGCTTAGACGGAGCATCCTACAATGAGCAGTTCTTC. Protein product: CASSLDGASYNEQFF. Based on the CDR3 plus reference TRBV7-9 and TRBJ2-1, the full variable domain is DTGVSQNPRHKITKRGQNVTFRCDPISEHNRLYWYRQTLGQGPEFLTYFQNEAQLEKSRLLSDRFSAERPKGSFSTLEIQRTEQGDSAMYLCASSLDGASYNEQFFGPGTRLTVL.

The CDR3 is CASSYRGATEAFF. The CDR3, as DNA: TGTGCCAGCAGTTACCGGGGGGCCACTGAAGCTTTCTTT. The chain carries TRBV6-6 and TRBJ1-1; perhaps TRBD1 as D (6 bases). Trimming shortened V by 2 bases and J by 4 bases, and 8 bases separated the two germline ends. Germline CDR1 reads MNHNY; CDR2 reads SVGAGI (reference sequence). This CDR3 has 13 amino acids.

The sample holds one count of this clone. This chain joins TRBV21-1 and TRBJ1-2; the table assigns TRBD1, which was not confirmed against the DNA. TRBV21-1 is termed a pseudogene. This CDR3 has 19 amino acids. The CDR3 loop reads CASTPQLFHRDREVGGYTF. DNA of the CDR3: TGTGCCAGCACCCCGCAACTCTTTCACAGGGACAGGGAGGTTGGAGGCTACACCTTC.

The V and J genes are TRBV9 and TRBJ2-2; TRBD1 might be the D (5 bases). Looked up from germline, CDR1 is SGDLS and CDR2 is YYNGEE. Between the trimmed V and J ends, which lost 0 bases and 6 bases, there was a span of 9 bases. The CDR3 spans 14 residues. As DNA, the CDR3 is TGTGCCAGCAGCGTAGGGGGCCACCCCGGGGAGCTGTTTTTT. Its protein is CASSVGGHPGELFF.

The chain joins TRBV4-2 to TRBJ2-3; 10 nucleotides agree with TRBD2. Trimming at V came to 1 base and at J to 6 bases, leaving 7 bases not matched to a gene. Germline assignment: CDR1 LGHNA and CDR2 YNFKEQ. The CDR3 length is 16 residues. CDR3 in amino acids: CASSQALAGATDTQYF. CDR3 DNA: TGTGCCAGCAGCCAAGCGCTAGCGGGGGCCACGGATACGCAGTATTTT.

The sample holds one count of this clone. This chain links TRBV7-9 with TRBJ2-7; D gene unclear. V lost 5 bases, J lost 0 bases, and 2 bases lay in between. The germline V gene has CDR1 SEHNR and CDR2 FQNEAQ (reference sequence). The CDR3 is 11 amino acids. This chain's CDR3 is CASSHSYEQYF. The CDR3 nucleotides read TGTGCCAGCAGCCACTCCTACGAGCAGTACTTC.

V and J are TRBV5-1 and TRBJ1-1, with TRBD1 matching over 7 bases. CDR1 is SGHRS and CDR2 is YFSETQ in the germline V gene. There are 14 residues in the CDR3. With 3 bases clipped from V and 5 bases from J, the junction kept 7 bases outside the gene matches. The CDR3 here is CASSSSRDRTEAFF. DNA of the CDR3: TGCGCCAGCAGCTCCAGCCGGGACAGAACTGAAGCTTTCTTT.

The rearrangement links TRBV6-7 to TRBJ2-5, with 10 bases aligning to TRBD1. TRBV6-7 is assigned to the ORF class and has an uncertain function. The CDR3 extends over 16 amino acids. V gave up 2 bases and J gave up 6 bases; unmatched junction bases: 9. The CDR3 loop is CASSYPAPTGGQTQYF. DNA of the CDR3: TGTGCCAGCAGTTACCCAGCCCCGACAGGGGGCCAGACCCAGTACTTC.

This chain joins TRBV7-2 and TRBJ1-4; TRBD1 agrees at 9 bases. CDR1 and CDR2 from the germline V gene are SGHTA and FQGNSA. The length of the CDR3 is 15 residues. V trimming: 3 bases; J trimming: 14 bases; junction bases outside the gene matches: 13. Here the CDR3 reads CASSLAGGQGYGLFF. CDR3 bases: TGTGCCAGCAGCTTGGCCGGGGGACAGGGTTATGGTCTGTTTTTT.

This clone was detected a few times. V usage is TRBV5-4 and J usage is TRBJ1-4; tentatively, D is TRBD1 (6 bases). Germline V gene data show CDR1 as SGHNT and CDR2 as YYREEE (reference sequence). V lost 0 bases and J 10 bases, leaving 19 bases between the germline ends. This CDR3 contains 16 residues. This chain's CDR3 is CASSLDRENRDGKLFF. CDR3 bases: TGTGCCAGCAGCTTGGACAGGGAGAACCGTGATGGAAAACTGTTTTTT.